The 25 T cell receptor beta chains below all came from one sample that was sequenced in a study of regulatory T cells in long-lasting Graves disease. Time point specified: newly diagnosed GD, antithyroid drugs for less than 3 months. From RNA extracted from PBMCs, the TCR library was made. In building TCR beta libraries, iRepertoire HTBI primers were used together with Arm-PCR of CDR3 regions. TCRdb used MiXCR to reprocess the multiplex PCR reads, holding one entry per CDR3 protein. The repertoire includes some 340,000 distinct CDR3 sequences, about 12% of them detected once, and about 20% sits in the top ten. The same specimen was also included in a second study, on T cells in Graves' hyperthyroidism and ophthalmopathy.

Specimen: peripheral blood mononuclear cells (PBMCs), collected at new diagnosis, from a patient treated with antithyroid drugs. All receptors derive from a woman aged 18-29 years with Graves disease.

This clonotype came up many times. This chain joins TRBV27 and TRBJ2-1, with D perhaps TRBD2 (6 bases). The CDR3 consists of 14 residues. Germline V gives CDR1 MNHEY, CDR2 SMNVEV (reference sequence). V was cut by 4 bases and J by 8 bases, with 15 bases left in between. CDR3 amino acids: CASSSLRGNDEQFF. The CDR3 DNA is TGTGCCAGCAGTTCGCTCCGCGGGAATGATGAGCAGTTCTTC.

There are many counts of this clonotype. V usage is TRBV5-5 and J usage is TRBJ1-2; 9 nucleotides agree with TRBD1. Germline assignment: CDR1 SGHKS and CDR2 YYEKEE (reference sequence). V was clipped by 0 bases and J by 4 bases; unmatched bases: 1. The CDR3 loop spans 14 amino acids. In DNA form, the CDR3 reads TGTGCCAGCAGCTTGGACAGGGGGCCCTATGGCTACACCTTC. It encodes CASSLDRGPYGYTF.

This clonotype was counted many times. This chain uses TRBV29-1 with TRBJ1-2, with TRBD1 matching over 8 bases. This CDR3 is 13 amino acids long. Germline trimming cut 5 bases from V and 8 bases from J; bases unmatched to any gene: 10. CDR1 is SQVTM, CDR2 ANQGSEA, per germline. The chain's CDR3 is CSVPRTGSGGYTF. DNA for the CDR3: TGCAGCGTTCCCCGGACAGGGTCGGGCGGCTACACCTTC.

This clonotype showed up many times. The chain combines TRBV28 with TRBJ2-2; TRBD2 aligns across 9 bases. Trimming cost V 8 bases and J 6 bases; bases outside gene matches: 1. The CDR3 runs 12 residues. Germline-derived CDR1 and CDR2 are MDHEN and SYDVKM. CDR3: CASLAGPGELFF. The CDR3 nucleotides are TGTGCCAGCCTAGCGGGACCCGGGGAGCTGTTTTTT.

This clonotype was seen repeatedly, ten times or more. The chain joins TRBV6-1 to TRBJ2-4; D possibly corresponds to TRBD2 (5 bases). The CDR3 is made up of 13 amino acids. Between the trimmed V and J ends, which lost 10 bases and 5 bases, there was a span of 15 bases. The germline CDR1 and CDR2 sequences are MNHNS and SASEGT. The CDR3 loop reads CATTGEMENIQYF. The DNA of the CDR3 is TGTGCCACGACCGGGGAAATGGAAAACATTCAGTACTTC.

The genes are TRBV5-1 and TRBJ1-6; tentatively, D is TRBD1 (5 bases). Germline-derived CDR1 and CDR2 are SGHRS and YFSETQ. The CDR3 runs to 17 residues. Trimming left V 0 bases short and J 10 bases short, with 20 bases between. CDR3 in DNA: TGCGCCAGCAGCTTGGACCACCGGGACGAAAGTGGCTCACCCCTCCACTTT. Translated, it gives CASSLDHRDESGSPLHF.

This chain connects TRBV15 to TRBJ2-7; 7 bases map to TRBD2. The CDR3 has 15 residues. J was trimmed by 5 bases and V by 4 bases; bases with no gene match: 11. Germline CDR1 LNHNV, CDR2 YYDKDF (reference sequence). The DNA for the CDR3 is TGTGCCACCAGCATAAGAGGGGAGGGAAGCAACGAGCAGTACTTC. This sequence encodes CATSIRGEGSNEQYF.

This clonotype was seen at least ten times. J is TRBJ2-5 and V is TRBV20-1; D is unresolved. V was pared by 0 bases and J by 5 bases, with 13 bases between. Germline CDR1 and CDR2: DFQATT and SNEGSKA (reference sequence). This CDR3 has 14 residues. The CDR3 DNA reads as TGCAGTGCTAGAGATAAGGCCCAAACGGAGACCCAGTACTTC. Its translation: CSARDKAQTETQYF.

This clonotype showed up many times. The genes are TRBV7-2 and TRBJ1-2; TRBD1 is a possible D gene (5 bases). Trimming left V 2 bases short and J 10 bases short, with 26 bases between. This CDR3 spans 17 amino acids. Germline V CDR1 and CDR2: SGHTA, FQGNSA. The DNA of the CDR3 is TGTGCCAGCAGCTTATTCTCCGGGACGGGAAGCCTCAATGACTACACCTTC. Amino acids: CASSLFSGTGSLNDYTF.

Ten or more counts support this clonotype. This chain uses TRBV6-2 or TRBV6-3 with TRBJ2-5; D possibly matches TRBD1 or TRBD2 (6 bases each). Trimming stripped 0 bases from V and 4 bases from J, with 12 bases between. CDR1 MNHEY and CDR2 SVGEGT come from the germline V gene. The CDR3 sequence is 15 residues long. This CDR3 reads CASSYSRGARETQYF. In DNA, the CDR3 is TGTGCCAGCAGTTACTCGAGGGGGGCGAGAGAGACCCAGTACTTC.

This clonotype has a count of ten or more. The chain has TRBV7-9 and TRBJ2-7; TRBD2 agrees at 11 bases. J was trimmed by 6 bases and V by 5 bases; bases with no gene match: 6. Germline-derived CDR1 and CDR2 are SEHNR and FQNEAQ (reference sequence). The CDR3 covers 14 residues. Here the CDR3 reads CASSISGTSGEQYF. The DNA for the CDR3 is TGTGCCAGCAGCATCTCCGGGACTAGCGGCGAGCAGTACTTC.

This clonotype has ten or more counts. The rearrangement joins TRBV4-1 to TRBJ2-3, with 9 positions matching TRBD2. This CDR3 has 16 residues. Trimming removed 1 base from V and 6 bases from J; junction bases left unmatched: 8. Germline-derived CDR1 and CDR2 are MGHRA and YSYEKL. The chain's CDR3 is CASSQVAAGGRDTQYF. Here the CDR3 DNA reads TGCGCCAGCAGCCAAGTCGCTGCGGGGGGGCGGGATACGCAGTATTTT.

The gene calls are TRBV4-2 and TRBJ2-1, with D possibly TRBD2 on 7 matching bases. Germline assignment: CDR1 LGHNA and CDR2 YNFKEQ. The CDR3 is 17 residues long. Between the trimmed V and J ends, which lost 0 bases and 2 bases, there was a span of 14 bases. The CDR3 sequence: CASSQDSAGAPYNEQFF. DNA of the CDR3: TGTGCCAGCAGCCAAGACTCCGCGGGGGCCCCCTACAATGAGCAGTTCTTC.

In its sample, this clonotype was seen a few times. The gene calls are TRBV7-9 and TRBJ1-2; D is undetermined. V lost 0 bases, J lost 8 bases, and 22 bases lay in between. Germline CDR1 reads SEHNR; CDR2 reads FQNEAQ (reference sequence). The CDR3 spans 17 residues. CDR3 sequence (DNA): TGTGCCAGCAGCTTAGCGGTGGGGTCGCGAGGACGGAACGGCTACACCTTC. It encodes CASSLAVGSRGRNGYTF.

Only a few counts were recorded for this clonotype. The V and J genes are TRBV27 and TRBJ2-2, with TRBD2 matching 8 bases. Germline CDR1 and CDR2: MNHEY and SMNVEV (reference sequence). V was clipped by 5 bases and J by 8 bases; unmatched bases: 13. CDR3 size: 16 residues. The CDR3 nucleotides read TGTGCCAGCAGTCCCTGGGCAGCGGGAGTGTCAGGGGAGCTGTTTTTT. Translating it yields CASSPWAAGVSGELFF.

Worth noting for this clonotype: This may stem from a read error, because a much larger clone lies one nucleotide away. This chain connects TRBV3-1 to TRBJ2-3; tentatively, D is TRBD2 (5 bases). The DNA end is a closer match to TRBJ2-1, so the J assignment may be wrong. CDR3 size: 16 residues. In germline, CDR1 is LGHDT, CDR2 YNNKEL (reference sequence). In DNA, the CDR3 is TGTGCCAGCAGCCCAAGGGTAACACGGGGAGATCATGAGCAGTTCTTC. Amino acids: CASSPRVTRGDHEQFF.

This clonotype was observed many times. This chain connects TRBV27 to TRBJ1-1, with D tentatively TRBD1 (5 bases). The CDR3 is made up of 15 amino acids. Trimming took off 4 bases at V and 1 base at J, with 13 bases between the two ends. Per the germline V gene, CDR1 is MNHEY and CDR2 is SMNVEV (reference sequence). CDR3 loop: CASSSSGRANTEAFF. CDR3 nucleotides: TGTGCCAGCAGTTCTTCAGGGAGGGCGAACACTGAAGCTTTCTTT.

In its sample, this clonotype was seen many times. The chain joins TRBV6-2 or TRBV6-3 to TRBJ1-1; D is ambiguous. CDR1 is MNHEY and CDR2 is SVGEGT in the germline V gene. V was trimmed by 1 base and J by 1 base, leaving 7 bases between them. This CDR3 spans 14 amino acids. CDR3 coding DNA: TGTGCCAGCAGTTACTTAGGACGGAACACTGAAGCTTTCTTT. Residues: CASSYLGRNTEAFF.

This clonotype appeared many times. The V call is TRBV24-1, the J call TRBJ2-1; D tentatively reads TRBD1 or TRBD2 (5 bases each). This CDR3 has 17 amino acids. Trimming removed 1 base from V and 5 bases from J, with 17 bases in between. Germline CDR1 reads KGHDR; CDR2 reads SFDVKD. The CDR3 is CATSDFAAGTIDNEQFF. The CDR3 DNA reads TGTGCCACCAGTGATTTCGCGGCCGGGACCATTGACAATGAGCAGTTCTTC.

This clonotype was seen ten or more times. The gene calls are TRBV11-2 and TRBJ2-1, with TRBD2 matching 12 bases. This CDR3 spans 17 amino acids. V gave up 1 base and J gave up 2 bases; unmatched junction bases: 3. Germline values: CDR1 SGHAT, CDR2 FQNNGV. CDR3 amino acids: CASSLVTSGSAYNEQFF. CDR3 sequence (DNA): TGTGCCAGCAGCTTAGTGACTAGCGGGAGTGCCTACAATGAGCAGTTCTTC.

This clonotype has ten or more counts. The chain has TRBV10-3 and TRBJ2-7, with D perhaps TRBD1 (7 bases). Germline values: CDR1 ENHRY, CDR2 SYGVKD. The CDR3 extends over 17 amino acids. Between the trimmed V and J ends, which lost 6 bases and 1 base, there was a span of 22 bases. As DNA, the CDR3 is TGTGCCATCAGGGGTGAAAAGGAGGGGGCAAGGTCCTACGAGCAGTACTTC. Protein sequence: CAIRGEKEGARSYEQYF.

The chain is built from TRBV7-2 and TRBJ2-2; 16 bases agree with TRBD2. Losses at the gene ends were 5 bases for V and 4 bases for J; bases not matched to a gene: 10. From germline, CDR1 is SGHTA and CDR2 FQGNSA. CDR3 length: 19 amino acids. Written as DNA, the CDR3 is TGTGCCAGCAGCGCAACCGGGACTAGCGGGGGGGCTGGCACCGGGGAGCTGTTTTTT. Translation gives CASSATGTSGGAGTGELFF.

This clonotype was found a few times. The chain joins TRBV20-1 to TRBJ2-7, with a tentative D call TRBD2 (6 bases). There are 15 residues in the CDR3. Germline-derived CDR1 and CDR2 are DFQATT and SNEGSKA (reference sequence). Trimming stripped 0 bases from V and 7 bases from J, with 19 bases between. This CDR3 reads CSARDRRDAPLEQYF. Written as DNA, the CDR3 is TGCAGTGCTAGAGATCGGCGGGACGCCCCCCTGGAGCAGTACTTC.

This clonotype was recorded at least ten times. This chain uses TRBV7-2 with TRBJ2-7; 11 positions agree with TRBD2. Germline assignment: CDR1 SGHTA and CDR2 FQGNSA. The CDR3 sequence is 16 residues long. J gave up 3 bases and V 4 bases, and 8 bases lay outside the gene matches. The CDR3 DNA reads TGTGCCAGCAGCTCATATCCTACTAGCGGGGGCTACGAGCAGTACGTC. It translates to CASSSYPTSGGYEQYV.

This clonotype was seen many times. V gene TRBV28 combines with J gene TRBJ1-1, with a weak D call TRBD1 (5 bases). V lost 6 bases to trimming and J lost 5 bases, with 16 bases between them. The CDR3 sequence is 14 residues long. In germline, CDR1 is MDHEN, CDR2 SYDVKM. The CDR3 coding sequence is TGTGCCAGCAGGATACCCGGGGGGTGGACTGAAGCTTTCTTT. Protein product: CASRIPGGWTEAFF.